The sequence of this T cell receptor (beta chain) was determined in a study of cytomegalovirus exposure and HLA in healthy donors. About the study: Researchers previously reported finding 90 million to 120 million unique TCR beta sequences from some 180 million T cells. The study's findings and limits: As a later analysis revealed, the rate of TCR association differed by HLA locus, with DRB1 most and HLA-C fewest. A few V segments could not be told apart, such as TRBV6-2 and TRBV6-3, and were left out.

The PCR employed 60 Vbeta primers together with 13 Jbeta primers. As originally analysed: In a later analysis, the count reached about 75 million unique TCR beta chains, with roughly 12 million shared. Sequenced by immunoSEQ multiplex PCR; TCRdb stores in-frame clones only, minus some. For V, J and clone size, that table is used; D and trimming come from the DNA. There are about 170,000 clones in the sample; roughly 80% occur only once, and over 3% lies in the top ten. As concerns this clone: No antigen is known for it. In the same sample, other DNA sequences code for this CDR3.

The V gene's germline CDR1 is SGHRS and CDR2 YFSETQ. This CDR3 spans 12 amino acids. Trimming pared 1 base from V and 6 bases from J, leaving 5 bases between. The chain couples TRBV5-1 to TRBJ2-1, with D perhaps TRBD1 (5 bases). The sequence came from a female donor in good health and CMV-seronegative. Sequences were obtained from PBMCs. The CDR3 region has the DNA TGCGCCAGCAGCTTGCAGGGCAATGAGCAGTTCTTC. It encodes CASSLQGNEQFF.